Described below is a single T cell receptor (beta chain) sequence and its context. Its antigen is still unknown. Unique molecular identifiers were built into the TCRbeta library. TCRdb re-derived calls from the PCR reads in MiXCR, one entry per CDR3 protein. The table lists about 830,000 distinct CDR3 sequences, roughly 15% of them singletons, with around 5% in the top ten. This sample was included in a study of T-cell reconstitution after alpha-beta-depleted transplantation in children. This CDR3 has 15 amino acids. Trimming cost V 3 bases and J 8 bases; bases outside gene matches: 9. Germline-derived CDR1 and CDR2 are SGHRS and YFSETQ. Study results and caveats: It was reported that alpha-beta T cells came from several hundred expanded graft clones (about two months after transplant). Surviving recipient cells, namely T cells and thymic progenitors, were the source of high day-60 TCRbeta diversity in some patients. Diversity and T-cell counts at one year after transplant derived mostly from new T cells.

Sample: PBMCs, mostly from graft donor cells, taken 360 days after TCRalphabeta/CD19-depleted stem cell transplant. The J gene is TRBJ2-1, the V gene TRBV5-1; 9 bases align to TRBD2. The TCR originated in a male patient under 18 who had a stem cell transplant for acute lymphoblastic leukemia, so the T cells may come from the graft donor. The CDR3 reads CASSSVVAGAHEQFF. The DNA of the CDR3 is TGCGCCAGCAGCTCCGTAGTAGCGGGAGCCCATGAGCAGTTCTTC.